The 8 T cell receptor beta chains below all came from one sample that was sequenced in a study of beta chain features in type 1 diabetes (dated by TCRdb to the late 2010s). Library preparation used the immunoSEQ multiplex PCR assay. All of the isolated RNA was reverse transcribed with the High Capacity cDNA Reverse Transcription Kit, so expressed TCRB transcripts were sequenced. TCRdb took over this immuneACCESS table, retaining in-frame rearrangements with V and J assigned. Such tables are incomplete; in checked studies, under half of the missing clones stem from an unresolved V gene, and the remainder is unexplained. The sample contains 360,000 or so clones, around a fifth of them found a single time. The ten most abundant clones make up under 0.055% of the sample. Specimen: naive CD4+ T cells from blood. In light of the paper, this sample's cell subset or site label describes: true naive CD4+ T cells. The receptors come from a woman under 30 in good health.

The chain recombines TRBV15 with TRBJ2-3, with TRBD2 identical over 7 bases. J was trimmed by 4 bases and V by 1 base; bases with no gene match: 8. Germline loops: CDR1 LNHNV, CDR2 YYDKDF (reference sequence). The CDR3 length is 16 residues. The CDR3 reads CATSRVMTSRADTQYF. The CDR3 coding sequence is TGTGCCACCAGCAGAGTTATGACTAGCCGGGCAGATACGCAGTATTTT.

The chain couples TRBV2 to TRBJ1-1, with 10 bases lining up with TRBD1. Per germline, CDR1 SNHLY and CDR2 FYNNEI. Unmatched junction bases numbered 4, after V lost 4 bases and J lost 5 bases. The CDR3 is 14 residues long. The CDR3 DNA reads as TGTGCCAGCAGTGCGGGACAGGGGAGGACTGAAGCTTTCTTT. Translated: CASSAGQGRTEAFF.

The chain links TRBV15 to TRBJ2-7; the D is unclear. The CDR3 covers 15 residues. V was pared by 0 bases and J by 2 bases, with 11 bases between. Germline CDR1 and CDR2: LNHNV and YYDKDF (reference sequence). CDR3 loop: CATSRDPSGAYEQYF. CDR3 DNA: TGTGCCACCAGCAGAGATCCCTCCGGAGCCTACGAGCAGTACTTC. The full variable domain, in which reference TRBV15 and TRBJ2-7 provide the parts outside the CDR3, is DAMVIQNPRYQVTQFGKPVTLSCSQTLNHNVMYWYQQKSSQAPKLLFHYYDKDFNNEADTPDNFQSRRPNTSFCFLDIRSPGLGDTAMYLCATSRDPSGAYEQYFGPGTRLTVT.

V is TRBV6-5 and J is TRBJ1-2, with TRBD1 matching 7 bases. The CDR3 totals 14 residues. The V gene end was trimmed by 7 bases and the J gene end by 2 bases; junction bases not matched to a gene: 7. Germline CDR1 MNHEY, CDR2 SVGAGI. This CDR3 is CASKPYRGNYGYTF. CDR3 DNA sequence: TGTGCCAGCAAACCCTACAGGGGAAACTATGGCTACACCTTC.

V gene TRBV7-9 combines with J gene TRBJ2-1, with 9 bases aligning to TRBD1. V was clipped by 5 bases and J by 7 bases; unmatched bases: 12. The CDR3 has 16 residues. Germline values: CDR1 SEHNR, CDR2 FQNEAQ (reference sequence). The CDR3: CASSVTGTGGWNEQFF. CDR3 DNA sequence: TGTGCCAGCAGCGTCACGGGCACAGGGGGCTGGAATGAGCAGTTCTTC.

This clone was recorded a few times. The J gene is TRBJ2-5, the V gene TRBV7-8, with D perhaps TRBD1 (6 bases). Germline CDR1 reads SGHVS; CDR2 reads FQNEAQ. This CDR3 spans 14 amino acids. V lost 5 bases to trimming and J lost 5 bases, with 15 bases between them. CDR3 protein: CASSTQGSRETQYF. The DNA for the CDR3 is TGTGCCAGCAGCACACAGGGTTCACGGGAGACCCAGTACTTC.

The sample holds a few counts of this clone. The gene calls are TRBV5-1 and TRBJ1-1; a weak D match, TRBD1 (5 bases). The CDR3 is made up of 15 amino acids. V shed 4 bases and J shed 4 bases, with 17 bases lying between them. Germline V gene sequence: CDR1 SGHRS, CDR2 YFSETQ. CDR3 loop: CASSTGTAQITEAFF. The CDR3 region has the DNA TGCGCCAGCAGCACCGGGACTGCTCAAATCACTGAAGCTTTCTTT.

The V call is TRBV6-1, the J call TRBJ2-5, with TRBD1 matching 8 bases. The germline V gene has CDR1 MNHNS and CDR2 SASEGT. V gave up 7 bases and J gave up 4 bases; unmatched junction bases: 5. CDR3 length: 13 amino acids. In DNA, the CDR3 is TGTGCCAGCATTCAAGGACAGGGAGAGACCCAGTACTTC. Protein: CASIQGQGETQYF.